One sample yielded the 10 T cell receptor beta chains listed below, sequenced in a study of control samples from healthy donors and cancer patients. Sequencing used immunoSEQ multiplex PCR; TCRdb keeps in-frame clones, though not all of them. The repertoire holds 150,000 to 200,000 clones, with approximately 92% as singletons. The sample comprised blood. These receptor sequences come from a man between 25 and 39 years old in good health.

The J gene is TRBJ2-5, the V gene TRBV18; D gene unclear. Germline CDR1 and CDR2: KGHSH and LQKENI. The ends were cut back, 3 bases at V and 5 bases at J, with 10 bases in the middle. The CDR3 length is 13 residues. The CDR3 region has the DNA TGTGCCAGCTCACCGATCAGAATGGAGACCCAGTACTTC. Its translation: CASSPIRMETQYF.

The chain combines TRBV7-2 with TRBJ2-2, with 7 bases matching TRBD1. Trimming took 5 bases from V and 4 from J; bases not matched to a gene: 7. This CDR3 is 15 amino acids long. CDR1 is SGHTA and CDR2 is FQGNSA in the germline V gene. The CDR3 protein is CASSPLTGSTGELFF. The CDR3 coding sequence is TGTGCCAGCAGCCCCCTGACAGGGAGCACCGGGGAGCTGTTTTTT.

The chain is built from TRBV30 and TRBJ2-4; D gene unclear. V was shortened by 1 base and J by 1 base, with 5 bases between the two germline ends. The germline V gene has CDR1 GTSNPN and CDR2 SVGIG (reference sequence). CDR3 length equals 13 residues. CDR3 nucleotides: TGTGCCTGGAGTGGGGTTGCCAAAAACATTCAGTACTTC. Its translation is CAWSGVAKNIQYF.

In nucleotides, the CDR3 is TGCGCCAGCAGCTTGGGGCCAGCGGGGAATGAGCAGTTCTTC. Encoded protein: CASSLGPAGNEQFF. The chain is built from TRBV5-1 and TRBJ2-1; 7 nucleotides agree with TRBD2. J lost 7 bases, V lost 0 bases, and 4 bases had no gene match. This CDR3 contains 14 residues. Germline CDR1 SGHRS, CDR2 YFSETQ.

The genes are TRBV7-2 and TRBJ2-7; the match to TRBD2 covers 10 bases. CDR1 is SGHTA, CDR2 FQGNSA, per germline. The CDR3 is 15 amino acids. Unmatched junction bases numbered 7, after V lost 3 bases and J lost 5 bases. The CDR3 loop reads CASSLIAGGGHEQYF. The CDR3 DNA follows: TGTGCCAGCAGCTTGATAGCGGGGGGCGGCCACGAGCAGTACTTC.

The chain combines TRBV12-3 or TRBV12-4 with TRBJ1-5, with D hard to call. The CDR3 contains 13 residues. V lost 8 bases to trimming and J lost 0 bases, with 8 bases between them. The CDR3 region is CASGESSNQPQHF. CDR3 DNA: TGTGCCAGCGGGGAAAGTAGCAATCAGCCCCAGCATTTT.

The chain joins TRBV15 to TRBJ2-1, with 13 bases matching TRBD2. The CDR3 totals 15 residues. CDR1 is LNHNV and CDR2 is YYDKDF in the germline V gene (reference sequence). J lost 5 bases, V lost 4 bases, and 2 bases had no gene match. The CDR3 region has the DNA TGTGCCACCAGCACCGGGACTAGCGGGGACAATGAGCAGTTCTTC. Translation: CATSTGTSGDNEQFF. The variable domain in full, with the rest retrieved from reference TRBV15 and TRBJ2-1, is DAMVIQNPRYQVTQFGKPVTLSCSQTLNHNVMYWYQQKSSQAPKLLFHYYDKDFNNEADTPDNFQSRRPNTSFCFLDIRSPGLGDTAMYLCATSTGTSGDNEQFFGPGTRLTVL.

The CDR3 sequence: CASSPPTGGRREQYF. The CDR3 DNA follows: TGTGCCAGCTCACCACCGACAGGGGGCCGGAGGGAGCAGTACTTC. The chain couples TRBV18 to TRBJ2-7; 10 positions match TRBD1. This CDR3 has 15 amino acids. Trimming at V came to 0 bases and at J to 7 bases, leaving 6 bases not matched to a gene. Germline CDR1 is KGHSH and CDR2 is LQKENI. The full variable domain, its missing parts supplied by reference TRBV18 and TRBJ2-7, is NAGVMQNPRHLVRRRGQEARLRCSPMKGHSHVYWYRQLPEEGLKFMVYLQKENIIDESGMPKERFSAEFPKEGPSILRIQQVVRGDSAAYFCASSPPTGGRREQYFGPGTRLTVT.

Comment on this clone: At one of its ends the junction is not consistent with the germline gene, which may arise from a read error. CDR3 nucleotides: TGCGCCAGTAGCTTCCTAGCGGGAGAGGACAATGAGCAGTTCTTC. This codes for CASSFLAGEDNEQFF. This chain uses TRBV5-1 with TRBJ2-1; 10 bases are shared with TRBD2. The CDR3 length is 15 residues. Germline V CDR1 and CDR2: SGHRS, YFSETQ.

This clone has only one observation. The CDR3 DNA reads as TGTGCCAGCAGCTTAAATGTGGTCATGAACACTGAAGCTTTCTTT. It specifies CASSLNVVMNTEAFF. The chain is built from TRBV5-6 and TRBJ1-1; no clear D. The CDR3 totals 15 residues. V lost 2 bases and J lost 0, with 11 bases in between. Germline CDR1 and CDR2: SGHDT and YYEEEE.